The 21 T cell receptor beta chains reported below all come from one sample, sequenced in a study of response to subunit inactivated influenza vaccine. TCRdb independently ran MiXCR on the RT-PCR reads; one entry per CDR3 protein. Of around 580,000 distinct CDR3 sequences in the sample, over 9.5% were seen once. The sequencing used PBMCs from blood, collected on the day of vaccination. The source is a man in his fifties or sixties who received an inactivated influenza vaccine.

This chain joins TRBV5-1 and TRBJ2-7; D call uncertain. V lost 3 bases to trimming and J lost 1 base, with 11 bases between them. The CDR3 extends over 14 amino acids. Germline V lookup: CDR1 SGHRS, CDR2 YFSETQ. CDR3 DNA: TGCGCCAGCAGCTCGAAAACCGTATCCTACGAGCAGTACTTC. The encoded protein is CASSSKTVSYEQYF.

This clonotype has more than one count but fewer than ten. The CDR3 reads CASRAPGQGHGYTF. For the CDR3, the DNA is TGTGCCAGCAGGGCTCCGGGACAGGGGCATGGCTACACCTTC. The chain links TRBV28 to TRBJ1-2; TRBD1 agrees at 10 bases. Germline CDR1 reads MDHEN; CDR2 reads SYDVKM. The V gene end was trimmed by 6 bases and the J gene end by 6 bases; junction bases not matched to a gene: 7. This CDR3 comprises 14 residues.

The sample holds a few counts of this clonotype. The J gene is TRBJ2-7, the V gene TRBV3-1; D remains unclear. The germline V gene has CDR1 LGHDT and CDR2 YNNKEL (reference sequence). The CDR3 is 11 residues long. The V end was cut by 5 bases, the J end by 5 bases, with 7 bases between. The CDR3 region has the DNA TGTGCCAGCAGCGCCCCAGACGAGCAGTACTTC. Its protein product is CASSAPDEQYF.

This chain joins TRBV6-5 and TRBJ1-1; 8 nucleotides match TRBD1. In germline, CDR1 is MNHEY, CDR2 SVGAGI. Trimming took 2 bases from V and 7 from J; bases not matched to a gene: 3. The CDR3 loop spans 13 amino acids. The CDR3 spells CASSYPGQGEAFF. CDR3 nucleotides: TGTGCCAGCAGTTACCCCGGACAGGGTGAAGCTTTCTTT.

CDR3 protein: CSAKKLLFTDTQYF. The DNA of the CDR3 is TGCAGTGCAAAAAAACTACTATTCACAGATACGCAGTATTTT. This chain connects TRBV20-1 to TRBJ2-3; D uncertain. Germline assignment: CDR1 DFQATT and CDR2 SNEGSKA (reference sequence). V shed 6 bases and J shed 2 bases, with 15 bases lying between them. The CDR3 has 14 residues.

The chain uses TRBV7-2 and TRBJ2-1, with D perhaps matching TRBD1 or TRBD2 (5 bases each). Germline CDR1 reads SGHTA; CDR2 reads FQGNSA. The CDR3 covers 14 residues. V was clipped by 2 bases and J by 6 bases, with 11 bases between them. CDR3 nucleotides: TGTGCCAGCAGCTTACAAGGGACCGTCAATGAGCAGTTCTTC. Protein: CASSLQGTVNEQFF.

This clonotype was detected only a few times. The chain couples TRBV20-1 to TRBJ2-7; unclear D gene. This CDR3 is 12 amino acids long. In germline, CDR1 is DFQATT, CDR2 SNEGSKA (reference sequence). Deletions cut 6 bases from V and 3 bases from J, with 12 bases between. This CDR3 reads CSASRSNYEQYF. The CDR3 DNA is TGCAGTGCCTCCAGAAGTAACTACGAGCAGTACTTC.

In this sample, this clonotype turned up a few times. V gene TRBV20-1 combines with J gene TRBJ2-5; possibly TRBD1 for D (5 bases). Trimming removed 3 bases from V and 5 bases from J, with 13 bases in between. The V gene's germline CDR1 is DFQATT and CDR2 SNEGSKA (reference sequence). This CDR3 has 13 amino acids. The CDR3 here is CSASAGLGETQYF. The CDR3 region has the DNA TGCAGTGCTAGCGCAGGGTTGGGGGAGACCCAGTACTTC.

The V gene is TRBV4-1, the J gene TRBJ1-1; no firm D call. V shed 3 bases and J shed 1 base, with 12 bases lying between them. Germline lookup yields CDR1 MGHRA and CDR2 YSYEKL. The CDR3 extends over 15 amino acids. The CDR3 DNA is TGCGCCAGCAGCCACCCTGCGCGGAGGAACACTGAAGCTTTCTTT. Amino acid sequence: CASSHPARRNTEAFF.

This clonotype was observed a handful of times. The rearrangement uses TRBV7-2 and TRBJ2-1; 7 nucleotides match TRBD1. The length of the CDR3 is 16 residues. CDR1 and CDR2 (germline): SGHTA, FQGNSA. The V gene end was trimmed by 5 bases and the J gene end by 2 bases; junction bases not matched to a gene: 9. CDR3 bases: TGTGCCAGCAGCCCGACAGGGAGCACTACCTACAATGAGCAGTTCTTC. It translates to CASSPTGSTTYNEQFF. Full variable domain (outside the CDR3, taken from reference TRBV7-2 and TRBJ2-1): GAGVSQSPSNKVTEKGKDVELRCDPISGHTALYWYRQSLGQGLEFLIYFQGNSAPDKSGLPSDRFSAERTGGSVSTLTIQRTQQEDSAVYLCASSPTGSTTYNEQFFGPGTRLTVL.

This clonotype has a count of ten or more. The rearrangement uses TRBV7-2 and TRBJ1-4, with D unclear. CDR3 length: 14 residues. Germline lookup yields CDR1 SGHTA and CDR2 FQGNSA. Trimming removed 3 bases at V and 5 bases at J, with 10 bases between. Written as DNA, the CDR3 is TGTGCCAGCAGCTTGAGCCGCACCAATGAAAAACTGTTTTTT. Translation: CASSLSRTNEKLFF.

The V call is TRBV20-1, the J call TRBJ2-6; 11 bases map to TRBD1. There are 17 residues in the CDR3. V was pared by 4 bases and J by 3 bases, with 8 bases of the junction left unmatched. Germline V gene sequence: CDR1 DFQATT, CDR2 SNEGSKA (reference sequence). As DNA, the CDR3 is TGCAGTGCTAAGGACAGGGGGCGTGAATTTGGGGCCAACGTCCTGACTTTC. The encoded protein is CSAKDRGREFGANVLTF.

This clonotype has only a few counts. The chain has TRBV7-3 and TRBJ2-1; TRBD1 aligns across 7 bases. The CDR3 covers 14 residues. CDR1 is SGHTA and CDR2 is FQGTGA in the germline V gene. J gave up 10 bases and V 5 bases, and 11 bases lay outside the gene matches. The CDR3 loop is CASSTPGTEGEQFF. CDR3 DNA sequence: TGTGCCAGCAGCACTCCCGGGACAGAAGGGGAGCAGTTCTTC. The full variable domain, with the rest looked up from reference TRBV7-3 and TRBJ2-1, is GAGVSQTPSNKVTEKGKYVELRCDPISGHTALYWYRQSLGQGPEFLIYFQGTGAADDSGLPNDRFFAVRPEGSVSTLKIQRTERGDSAVYLCASSTPGTEGEQFFGPGTRLTVL.

There are a few counts of this clonotype. The chain joins TRBV6-1 to TRBJ1-5, with 10 bases aligning to TRBD1. Germline CDR1 and CDR2: MNHNS and SASEGT. The CDR3 contains 12 residues. V shed 10 bases, J shed 7 bases, and the junction held 4 bases outside the gene matches. CDR3 loop: CATRTGGQPQHF. CDR3 DNA sequence: TGTGCCACCAGGACAGGGGGACAGCCCCAGCATTTT.

This chain joins TRBV12-3 or TRBV12-4 and TRBJ2-1, with 13 bases fitting TRBD2. There are 16 residues in the CDR3. The V gene end was trimmed by 3 bases and the J gene end by 7 bases; junction bases not matched to a gene: 6. Here the CDR3 DNA reads TGTGCCAGCAGTTTGGGACTAGCGGGAATCGTTAATGAGCAGTTCTTC. Its protein is CASSLGLAGIVNEQFF.

This chain joins TRBV5-1 and TRBJ2-5, with 7 nucleotides matching TRBD2. The germline gives CDR1 SGHRS, CDR2 YFSETQ. V dropped 7 bases and J dropped 2; count of bases not matched to a gene: 11. This CDR3 has 15 residues. For the CDR3, the DNA is TGCGCCAGCCAACCGATGGGAGGGGCGCAAGAGACCCAGTACTTC. It codes for CASQPMGGAQETQYF.

The chain uses TRBV6-2 or TRBV6-3 and TRBJ2-1; TRBD2 aligns across 10 bases. The V and J ends lost 5 bases and 7 bases, in that order; junction bases with no gene match: 14. The CDR3 is 17 residues long. Germline V gene lookup returns CDR1 MNHEY and CDR2 SVGEGT. CDR3 residues: CASSPGLATRRGNEQFF. The CDR3 coding sequence is TGTGCCAGCAGTCCGGGACTAGCGACCCGTAGAGGGAATGAGCAGTTCTTC.

This clonotype was counted ten times or more. CDR3: CASSQPGQRRRTTEAFF. In nucleotides, the CDR3 is TGCGCCAGCAGCCAACCGGGACAGCGACGAAGAACCACTGAAGCTTTCTTT. J is TRBJ1-1 and V is TRBV4-1, with TRBD1 identical over 7 bases. Germline CDR1 is MGHRA and CDR2 is YSYEKL. Trimming removed 2 bases from V and 4 bases from J; junction bases left unmatched: 13. The CDR3 runs to 17 residues.

This chain connects TRBV24-1 to TRBJ2-3; 10 nucleotides match TRBD2. The CDR3 spans 13 residues. CDR1 is KGHDR, CDR2 SFDVKD, per germline. With V trimmed by 8 bases and J by 8 bases, 6 bases remained unmatched. CDR3 amino acids: CATTEAGGRTQYF. CDR3 DNA sequence: TGTGCCACCACCGAAGCGGGAGGGCGTACGCAGTATTTT.

The V and J genes are TRBV20-1 and TRBJ2-7; TRBD2 aligns across 11 bases. The V segment lost 4 bases and the J segment 3 bases; nucleotides outside the gene matches: 5. The CDR3 runs to 14 residues. Germline V gene lookup returns CDR1 DFQATT and CDR2 SNEGSKA (reference sequence). The CDR3 region is CSAMTGTSGYEQYF. The CDR3 DNA is TGCAGTGCTATGACCGGGACTAGCGGCTACGAGCAGTACTTC.

This clonotype occurred a few times. The CDR3, as DNA: TGTGCCTGGGGACAGGGCTACAATGAGCAGTTCTTC. Translated, it gives CAWGQGYNEQFF. The chain employs TRBV7-9 and TRBJ2-1; 9 bases match TRBD1. The CDR3 contains 12 residues. CDR1 SEHNR and CDR2 FQNEAQ come from the germline V gene (reference sequence). Trimming removed 11 bases from V and 3 bases from J; junction bases left unmatched: 2. The full variable domain, rest sourced from reference TRBV7-9 and TRBJ2-1, is DTGVSQNPRHKITKRGQNVTFRCDPISEHNRLYWYRQTLGQGPEFLTYFQNEAQLEKSRLLSDRFSAERPKGSFSTLEIQRTEQGDSAMYLCAWGQGYNEQFFGPGTRLTVL.